This TCR beta chain was documented in a study of early T cells in non-severe SARS-CoV-2 infection (dated by TCRdb to the early 2020s). General notes on the study: Because TCR sequencing was done on bulk RNA from unsorted whole blood, the alpha and beta chains could not be paired.

V trim: 4 bases; J trim: 5 bases; unmatched bases: 13. The CDR3 covers 16 residues, taking in both the cysteine and the phenylalanine. Kept here is only the CDR3 DNA, which spans 48 bases and is read in frame from base 1. Sequences LGHDT (CDR1) and YNNKEL (CDR2) are obtained from the germline V gene (reference sequence). Libraries were made using 5' RACE. Instrument used: NextSeq 500. In the TCR library protocol, unique molecular identifiers were attached to individual cDNA molecules to correct for PCR bias and sequencing error. TCR alpha and beta chains were both sequenced, and the abundances of alpha and beta sequences in each sample were closely correlated with each other. In the authors' own workflow: Decombinator V4 was used to annotate the V gene, J gene and CDR3 of the TCR sequences. Expanded TCRs were defined as changing significantly between any two time points under a Poisson model with p below 0.0001. Abundances of TCRs were expressed as counts per million after normalisation to the total number of TCRs sequenced in each sample. MAIT TCRs were defined by TRAV1-2 paired with TRAJ12, TRAJ20 or TRAJ33, and iNKT TCRs by TRAV10 paired with TRAJ18. VDJdb, accessed on 1 November 2021, was searched for TCRs annotated for CMV, EBV and SARS-CoV-2, and TCRs annotated for more than one antigen were excluded. TCRdb passed the public sequencing reads through fastp at Q25 and MiXCR, retaining productive beta sequences. Each CDR3 protein gets just one entry, which takes the most common genes and DNA from the rows behind it. The V and J calls here are based on TCRdb, not the publication. The sample table holds approximately 56,000 distinct CDR3 sequences, of which roughly 16% were seen once. Approximately 4% of the sample lies in the top ten.

This was a case-control study nested in a cohort of healthcare workers in London, UK, who had nasopharyngeal swab PCR tests and blood samples taken every week. Between 23 and 31 March 2020, the week of the UK lockdown, healthcare workers were enrolled and then followed up weekly for as long as 16 weeks. This clonotype has more than one count but fewer than ten. Which antigen it targets is not known. Per-nucleotide qualities are absent, and no much larger clonotype sits a single base away. Study-level results and caveats: VDJdb matching was skewed toward anti-spike CD8 responses and likely underestimated virus-specific expansions, missing private and CD4 specificities.

The material sequenced was whole blood, taken at baseline. The TCR sequence derives from an adult who was a healthcare worker with PCR-confirmed SARS-CoV-2 infection or an uninfected control (not recorded which). Recombination connected TRBV3-1 to TRBJ2-7; the central 8 bases match TRBD1. The DNA is TGTGCCAGCAGCCCCCACTATAGGACAGGGAAAAACGAGCAGTACTTC. Translation gives CASSPHYRTGKNEQYF.